The entry below gives a single T cell receptor (beta chain) sequence along with its context. Combining a sample-barcoded 5' primer with a J-beta primer mix, a second PCR ran for 7 to 11 cycles. One entry per CDR3 protein results from TCRdb running MiXCR on the 5' RACE reads. The data hold around 580,000 distinct CDR3 sequences, with 47% observed a single time. This record comes from a study of blood T cells in healthy people across ages. The specimen was blood. The TCR originated in a man aged 80 or over in good health.

The CDR3 region is CATSKNSETQYF. CDR3 in DNA: TGTGCCACCAGCAAGAATTCGGAGACCCAGTACTTC. The genes are TRBV15 and TRBJ2-5; no clear D gene. Germline V CDR1 and CDR2: LNHNV, YYDKDF (reference sequence). CDR3 length: 12 amino acids. The ends were cut back, 4 bases at V and 5 bases at J, with 8 bases in the middle.